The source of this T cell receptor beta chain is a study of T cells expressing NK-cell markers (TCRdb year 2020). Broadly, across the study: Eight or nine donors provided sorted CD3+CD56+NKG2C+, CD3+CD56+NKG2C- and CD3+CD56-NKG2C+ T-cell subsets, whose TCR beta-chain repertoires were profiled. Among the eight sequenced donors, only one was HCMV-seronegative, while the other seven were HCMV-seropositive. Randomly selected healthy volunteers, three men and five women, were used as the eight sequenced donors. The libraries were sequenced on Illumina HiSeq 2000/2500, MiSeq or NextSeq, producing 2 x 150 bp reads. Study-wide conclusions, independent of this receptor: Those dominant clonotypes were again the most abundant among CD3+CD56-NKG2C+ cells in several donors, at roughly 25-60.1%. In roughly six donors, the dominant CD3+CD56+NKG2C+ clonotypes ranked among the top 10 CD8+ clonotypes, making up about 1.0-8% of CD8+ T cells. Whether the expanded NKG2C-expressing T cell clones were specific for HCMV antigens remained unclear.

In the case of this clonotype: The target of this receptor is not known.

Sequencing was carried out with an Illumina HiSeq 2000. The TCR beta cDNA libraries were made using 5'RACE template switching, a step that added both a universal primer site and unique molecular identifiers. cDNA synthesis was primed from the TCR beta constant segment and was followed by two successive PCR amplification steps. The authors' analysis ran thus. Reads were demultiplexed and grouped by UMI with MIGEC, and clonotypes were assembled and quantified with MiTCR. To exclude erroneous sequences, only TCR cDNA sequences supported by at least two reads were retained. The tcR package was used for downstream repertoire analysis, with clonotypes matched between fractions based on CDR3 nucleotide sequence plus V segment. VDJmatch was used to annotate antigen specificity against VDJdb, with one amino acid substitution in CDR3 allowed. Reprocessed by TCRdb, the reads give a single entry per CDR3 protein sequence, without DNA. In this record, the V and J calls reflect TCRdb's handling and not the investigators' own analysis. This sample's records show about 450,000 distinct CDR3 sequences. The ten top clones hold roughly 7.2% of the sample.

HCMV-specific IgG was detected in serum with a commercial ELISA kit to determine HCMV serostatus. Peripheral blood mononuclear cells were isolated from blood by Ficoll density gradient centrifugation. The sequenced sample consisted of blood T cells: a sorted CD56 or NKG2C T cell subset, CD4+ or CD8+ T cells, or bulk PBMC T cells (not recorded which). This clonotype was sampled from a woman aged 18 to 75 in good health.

The CDR3 reads as follows: CASSFLWDRGYTGELFF. The chain is encoded by TRBV5-1 joined to TRBJ2-2; with no DNA, the TCRdb D assignment of TRBD1 cannot be verified. Spanning cysteine to phenylalanine, the CDR3 consists of 17 amino acids. A DNA sequence was not provided. In the germline V gene, CDR1 corresponds to SGHRS and CDR2 to YFSETQ.